The 10 T cell receptor beta chains given below trace back to one sample, sequenced in a study of T cell changes during pregnancy in multiple sclerosis. Generated by immunoSEQ multiplex PCR, the TCRdb table keeps only in-frame clones and is missing some. The repertoire consists of approximately 44,000 clones, with roughly 89% occurring once and the leading ten covering roughly 0.7%. The sample consisted of CD4+ T cells from peripheral blood mononuclear cells, taken in the first trimester of pregnancy. The receptors here all came from a female donor with multiple sclerosis, enrolled in a pregnancy study.

The chain combines TRBV30 with TRBJ2-3; 11 positions match TRBD2. Germline assignment: CDR1 GTSNPN and CDR2 SVGIG (reference sequence). V lost 2 bases to trimming and J lost 2 bases; unmatched junction nucleotides: 6. CDR3 length: 16 residues. This CDR3 reads CAWSRGTSGTTDTQYF. DNA for the CDR3: TGTGCCTGGAGTCGCGGGACTAGCGGAACCACAGATACGCAGTATTTT.

This chain links TRBV6-1 with TRBJ1-3; tentative D call: TRBD1 (5 bases). The CDR3 runs to 16 residues. Trimming took off 3 bases at V and 0 bases at J, with 12 bases between the two ends. Germline assignment: CDR1 MNHNS and CDR2 SASEGT. CDR3 nucleotide sequence: TGTGCCAGCAGTGATCGCAGGGTACGCTCTGGAAACACCATATATTTT. This sequence encodes CASSDRRVRSGNTIYF.

The chain combines TRBV7-9 with TRBJ2-7, with TRBD1 matching 10 bases. V gave up 0 bases and J gave up 3 bases; unmatched junction bases: 14. Germline-derived CDR1 and CDR2 are SEHNR and FQNEAQ (reference sequence). This CDR3 is built from 19 residues. CDR3 sequence: CASSLARQFGTGVFYEQYF. The DNA of the CDR3 is TGTGCCAGCAGCTTAGCCCGCCAATTTGGGACAGGGGTTTTCTACGAGCAGTACTTC.

This CDR3 reads CASSLAGTGGFGEQFF. DNA of the CDR3: TGCGCCAGCAGCTTGGCCGGTACGGGGGGGTTCGGGGAGCAGTTCTTC. This rearrangement joins TRBV5-1 to TRBJ2-1; 8 bases match TRBD2. J gave up 10 bases and V 0 bases, and 12 bases lay outside the gene matches. Germline V CDR1 and CDR2: SGHRS, YFSETQ. The CDR3 totals 16 residues.

The chain links TRBV6-1 to TRBJ1-1; the match to TRBD1 covers 9 bases. CDR3 size: 15 residues. V shed 4 bases and J 3 bases; nucleotides not matched to a gene: 6. Germline V CDR1 and CDR2: MNHNS, SASEGT. The CDR3 DNA sequence: TGTGCCAGCAGTGTTCGGGACAGGGCCCACACTGAAGCTTTCTTT. This encodes CASSVRDRAHTEAFF.

This clone was seen just once. V and J are TRBV5-4 and TRBJ2-7, with D perhaps TRBD2 (6 bases). V was pared by 1 base and J by 4 bases, with 15 bases between. The length of the CDR3 is 15 residues. Germline values: CDR1 SGHNT, CDR2 YYREEE (reference sequence). The CDR3 DNA reads TGTGCCAGCAGCTTGAAGTCGAGCGGGCGGTACGAGCAGTACTTC. Translated, it gives CASSLKSSGRYEQYF. The entire variable domain, with the rest obtained from reference TRBV5-4 and TRBJ2-7, is as follows: ETGVTQSPTHLIKTRGQQVTLRCSSQSGHNTVSWYQQALGQGPQFIFQYYREEENGRGNFPPRFSGLQFPNYSSELNVNALELDDSALYLCASSLKSSGRYEQYFGPGTRLTVT.

The V gene is TRBV29-1, the J gene TRBJ1-1; D remains unclear. The CDR3 covers 16 residues. Germline V gene sequence: CDR1 SQVTM, CDR2 ANQGSEA. Trimming left V 1 base short and J 9 bases short, with 24 bases between. CDR3 protein: CSVEGMRKGALGKAFF. The CDR3, as DNA: TGCAGCGTTGAAGGGATGAGGAAGGGAGCGTTAGGAAAAGCTTTCTTT. Complete variable domain (other parts from reference TRBV29-1 and TRBJ1-1): SAVISQKPSRDICQRGTSLTIQCQVDSQVTMMFWYRQQPGQSLTLIATANQGSEATYESGFVIDKFPISRPNLTFSTLTVSNMSPEDSSIYLCSVEGMRKGALGKAFFGQGTRLTVV.

The chain has TRBV29-1 and TRBJ2-7; 15 bases are shared with TRBD2. This CDR3 has 14 residues. The ends lost 7 bases at V and 4 bases at J; junction bases unmatched: 5. The germline gives CDR1 SQVTM, CDR2 ANQGSEA. The CDR3 loop reads CSARGLAGGYEQYF. The CDR3 nucleotides are TGCAGCGCCCGGGGACTAGCGGGGGGATACGAGCAGTACTTC.

This chain joins TRBV18 and TRBJ2-7, with TRBD1 as a possible D gene (5 bases). The germline V gene has CDR1 KGHSH and CDR2 LQKENI. Trimming shortened V by 3 bases and J by 6 bases, and 18 bases separated the two germline ends. This CDR3 is 15 amino acids long. CDR3 coding DNA: TGTGCCAGCTCACCGGCGACAGTGGAACGATGCGAGCAGTACTTC. It codes for CASSPATVERCEQYF.

The chain recombines TRBV7-2 with TRBJ2-7, with a tentative D call TRBD2 (5 bases). Trimming pared 0 bases from V and 4 bases from J, leaving 13 bases between. This CDR3 spans 15 amino acids. The germline CDR1 and CDR2 sequences are SGHTA and FQGNSA. The CDR3 region has the DNA TGTGCCAGCAGCTTAGCCTGGACTCACTCGTACGAGCAGTACTTC. Amino acids: CASSLAWTHSYEQYF.